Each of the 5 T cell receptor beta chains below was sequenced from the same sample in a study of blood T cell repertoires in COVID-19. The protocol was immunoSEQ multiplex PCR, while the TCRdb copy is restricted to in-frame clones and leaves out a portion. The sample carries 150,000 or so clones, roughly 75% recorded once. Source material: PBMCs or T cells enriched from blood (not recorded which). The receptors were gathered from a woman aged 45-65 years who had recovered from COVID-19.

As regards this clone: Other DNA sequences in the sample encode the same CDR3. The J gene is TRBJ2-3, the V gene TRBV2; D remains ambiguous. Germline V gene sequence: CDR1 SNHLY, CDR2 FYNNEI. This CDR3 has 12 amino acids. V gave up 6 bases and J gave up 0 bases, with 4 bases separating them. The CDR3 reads CASSTSTDTQYF. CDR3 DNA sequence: TGTGCCAGCAGCACTAGCACAGATACGCAGTATTTT.

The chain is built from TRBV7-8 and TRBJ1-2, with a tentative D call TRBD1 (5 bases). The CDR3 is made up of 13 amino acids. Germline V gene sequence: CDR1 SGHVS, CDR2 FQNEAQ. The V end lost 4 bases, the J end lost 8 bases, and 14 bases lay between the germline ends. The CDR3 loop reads CASSSLGGWGYTF. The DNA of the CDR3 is TGTGCCAGCAGCTCCCTTGGGGGGTGGGGCTACACCTTC.

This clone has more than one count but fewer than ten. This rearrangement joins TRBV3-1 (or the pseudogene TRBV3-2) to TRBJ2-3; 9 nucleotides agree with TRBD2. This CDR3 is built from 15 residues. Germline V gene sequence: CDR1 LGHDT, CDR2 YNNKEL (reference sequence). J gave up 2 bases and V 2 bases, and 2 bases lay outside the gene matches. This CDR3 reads CASSQLAGITDTQYF. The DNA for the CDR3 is TGTGCCAGCAGCCAACTAGCGGGGATCACAGATACGCAGTATTTT.

This CDR3 is CATSSGPGNHNEQFF. CDR3 DNA sequence: TGTGCCACCAGCTCGGGCCCAGGGAACCACAATGAGCAGTTCTTC. J is TRBJ2-1 and V is TRBV24-1, with D possibly being TRBD1 (5 bases). The V end was cut by 7 bases, the J end by 5 bases, with 17 bases between. The CDR3 length is 15 residues. Per the germline V gene, CDR1 is KGHDR and CDR2 is SFDVKD.

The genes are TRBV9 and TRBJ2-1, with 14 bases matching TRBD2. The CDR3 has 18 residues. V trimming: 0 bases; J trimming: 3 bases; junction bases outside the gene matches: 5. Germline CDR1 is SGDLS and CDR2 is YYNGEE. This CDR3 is CASSVVTSGGAGYNEQFF. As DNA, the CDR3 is TGTGCCAGCAGCGTAGTGACTAGCGGGGGGGCAGGCTACAATGAGCAGTTCTTC.